Sequencing of this T cell receptor beta chain was carried out in a study of blood T cells in healthy people across ages. The second PCR ran 7 to 11 cycles with a sample-barcoded 5' primer and J-beta primers. TCRdb analysed the 5' RACE reads with MiXCR anew, one entry per CDR3 protein. The sample consists of roughly 2 million distinct CDR3 sequences, approximately 50% of them appearing once. In its sample, this clonotype was seen a few times. CDR1 SGDLS and CDR2 YYNGEE come from the germline V gene. V gave up 3 bases and J gave up 2 bases; unmatched junction bases: 15. The CDR3 is 20 residues long. This receptor was identified in a woman aged 40 to 55 in good health. The V gene is TRBV9, the J gene TRBJ2-3; 13 nucleotides match TRBD2. Specimen: blood. CDR3 in amino acids: CASSGRTSGGPRDSTDTQYF. The CDR3 bases are TGTGCCAGCAGCGGTAGGACTAGCGGGGGACCGAGGGATTCCACAGATACGCAGTATTTT.